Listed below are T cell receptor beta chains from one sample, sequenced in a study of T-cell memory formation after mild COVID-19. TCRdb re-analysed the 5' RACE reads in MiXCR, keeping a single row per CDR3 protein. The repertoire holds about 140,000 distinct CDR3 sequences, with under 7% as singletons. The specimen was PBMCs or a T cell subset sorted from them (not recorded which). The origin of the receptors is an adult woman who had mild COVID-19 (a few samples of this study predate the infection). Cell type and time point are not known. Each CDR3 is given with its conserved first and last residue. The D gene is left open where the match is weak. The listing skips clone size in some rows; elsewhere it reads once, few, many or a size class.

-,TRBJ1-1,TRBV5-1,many,CASIPLGAGNTEAFF,TGCGCCAGCATCCCCCTAGGGGCGGGGAACACTGAAGCTTTCTTT
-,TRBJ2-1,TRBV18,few,CASSPITGTDFGQFF,TGTGCCAGCTCACCAATTACCGGGACCGACTTCGGGCAGTTCTTC
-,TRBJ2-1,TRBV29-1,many,CSVARDTNNEQFF,TGCAGCGTTGCCCGGGACACGAACAATGAGCAGTTCTTC
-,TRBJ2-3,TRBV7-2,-,CASSLSPGSSSTDTQYF,TGTGCCAGCAGCCTTTCTCCGGGTAGCTCCAGCACAGATACGCAGTATTTT
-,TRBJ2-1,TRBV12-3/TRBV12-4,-,CASSSYDNEQFF,TGTGCCAGCAGTTCGTACGACAATGAGCAGTTCTTC
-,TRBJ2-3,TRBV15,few,CATSRNTDTQYF,TGTGCCACCAGCAGAAACACAGATACGCAGTATTTT
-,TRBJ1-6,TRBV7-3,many,CASSLMGPRNSPLHF,TGTGCCAGCAGCTTAATGGGTCCAAGGAATTCACCCCTCCACTTT
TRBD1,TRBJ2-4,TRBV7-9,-,CASSHSTGLQGKNIQYF,TGTGCCAGCAGCCACTCGACAGGGCTTCAAGGCAAAAACATTCAGTACTTC
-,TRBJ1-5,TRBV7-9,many,CASSSQGRHQPQHF,TGTGCCAGCAGCTCCCAGGGCAGGCATCAGCCCCAGCATTTT
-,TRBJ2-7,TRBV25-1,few,CASSEGAHGADLQQYF,TGTGCCAGCAGTGAAGGGGCACACGGGGCAGACCTCCAGCAGTACTTC
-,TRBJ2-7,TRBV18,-,CASSHRGLSSYEQYF,TGTGCCAGCTCACACAGGGGACTAAGCTCCTACGAGCAGTACTTC
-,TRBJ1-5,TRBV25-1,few,CASSVTGTQPQHF,TGTGCCAGCAGTGTTACAGGGACTCAGCCCCAGCATTTT
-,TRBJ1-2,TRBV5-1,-,CASSPSVDYGYTF,TGCGCCAGCAGTCCCTCGGTAGATTATGGCTACACCTTC
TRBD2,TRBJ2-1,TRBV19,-,CASKGGAGYGNEQFF,TGTGCCAGTAAAGGCGGAGCGGGGTATGGCAATGAGCAGTTCTTC